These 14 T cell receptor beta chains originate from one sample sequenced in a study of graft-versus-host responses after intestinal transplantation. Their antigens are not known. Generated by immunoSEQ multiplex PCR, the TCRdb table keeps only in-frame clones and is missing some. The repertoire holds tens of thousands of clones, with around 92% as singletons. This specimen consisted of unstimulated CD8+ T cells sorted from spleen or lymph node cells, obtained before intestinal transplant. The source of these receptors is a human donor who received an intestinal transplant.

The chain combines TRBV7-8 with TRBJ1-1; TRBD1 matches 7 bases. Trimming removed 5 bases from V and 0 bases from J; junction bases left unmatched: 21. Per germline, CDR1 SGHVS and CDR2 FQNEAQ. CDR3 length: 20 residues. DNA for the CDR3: TGTGCCAGCAGCAAGACCCCCCTTGGGACAGAGAATAAGATGAACACTGAAGCTTTCTTT. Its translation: CASSKTPLGTENKMNTEAFF.

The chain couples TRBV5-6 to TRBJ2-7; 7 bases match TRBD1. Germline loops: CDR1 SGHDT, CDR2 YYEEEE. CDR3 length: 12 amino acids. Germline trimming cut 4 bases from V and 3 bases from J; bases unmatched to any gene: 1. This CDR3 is CASSGDSYEQYF. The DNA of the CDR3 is TGTGCCAGCAGCGGGGACAGCTACGAGCAGTACTTC.

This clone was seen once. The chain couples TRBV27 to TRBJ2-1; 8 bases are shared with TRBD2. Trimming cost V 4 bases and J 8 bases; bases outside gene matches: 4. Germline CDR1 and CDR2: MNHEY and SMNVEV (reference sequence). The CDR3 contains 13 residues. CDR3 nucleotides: TGTGCCAGCAGTTGGGGACTAGGGGATGAGCAGTTCTTC. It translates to CASSWGLGDEQFF.

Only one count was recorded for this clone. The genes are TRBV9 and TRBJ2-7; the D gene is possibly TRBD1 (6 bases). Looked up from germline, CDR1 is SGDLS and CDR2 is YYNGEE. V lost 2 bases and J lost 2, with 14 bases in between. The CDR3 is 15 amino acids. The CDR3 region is CASSVGQGLPYEQYF. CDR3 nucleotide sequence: TGTGCCAGCAGCGTTGGGCAGGGGCTTCCCTACGAGCAGTACTTC.

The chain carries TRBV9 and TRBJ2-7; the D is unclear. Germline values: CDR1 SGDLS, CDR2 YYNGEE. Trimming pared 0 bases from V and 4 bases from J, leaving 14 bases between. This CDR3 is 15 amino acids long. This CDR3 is CASSVGTAAVYEQYF. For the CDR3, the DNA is TGTGCCAGCAGCGTAGGAACGGCCGCGGTTTACGAGCAGTACTTC.

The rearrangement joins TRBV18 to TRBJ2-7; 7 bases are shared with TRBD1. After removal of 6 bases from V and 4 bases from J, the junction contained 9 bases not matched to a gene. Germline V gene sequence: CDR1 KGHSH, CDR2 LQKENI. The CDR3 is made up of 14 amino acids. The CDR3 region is CASSPRDSPYEQYF. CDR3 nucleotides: TGTGCCAGCTCCCCCCGGGACAGCCCTTACGAGCAGTACTTC.

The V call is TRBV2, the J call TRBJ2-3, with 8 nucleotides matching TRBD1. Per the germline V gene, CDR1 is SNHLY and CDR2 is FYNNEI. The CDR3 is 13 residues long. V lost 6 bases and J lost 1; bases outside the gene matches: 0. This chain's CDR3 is CASRDRGTDTQYF. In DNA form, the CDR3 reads TGTGCCAGCAGGGACAGGGGCACAGATACGCAGTATTTT.

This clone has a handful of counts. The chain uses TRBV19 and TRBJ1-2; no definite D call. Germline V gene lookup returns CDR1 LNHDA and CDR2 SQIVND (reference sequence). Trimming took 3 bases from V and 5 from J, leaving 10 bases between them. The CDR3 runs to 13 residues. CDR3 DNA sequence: TGTGCCAGTAGTATCCCCGGGGAGTATGGCTACACCTTC. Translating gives CASSIPGEYGYTF. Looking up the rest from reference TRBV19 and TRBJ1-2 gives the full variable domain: DGGITQSPKYLFRKEGQNVTLSCEQNLNHDAMYWYRQDPGQGLRLIYYSQIVNDFQKGDIAEGYSVSREKKESFPLTVTSAQKNPTAFYLCASSIPGEYGYTFGSGTRLTVV.

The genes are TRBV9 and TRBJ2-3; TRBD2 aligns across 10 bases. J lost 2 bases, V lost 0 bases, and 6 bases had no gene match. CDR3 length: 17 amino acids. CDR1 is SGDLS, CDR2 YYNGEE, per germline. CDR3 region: CASSVEFTSGDTDTQYF. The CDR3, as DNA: TGTGCCAGCAGCGTAGAATTTACTAGCGGGGACACAGATACGCAGTATTTT.

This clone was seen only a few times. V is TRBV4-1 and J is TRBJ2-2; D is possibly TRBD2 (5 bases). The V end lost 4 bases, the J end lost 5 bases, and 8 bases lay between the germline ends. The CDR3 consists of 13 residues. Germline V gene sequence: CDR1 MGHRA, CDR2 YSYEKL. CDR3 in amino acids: CASSPPGTGELFF. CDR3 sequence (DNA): TGCGCCAGCAGCCCGCCGGGAACCGGGGAGCTGTTTTTT.

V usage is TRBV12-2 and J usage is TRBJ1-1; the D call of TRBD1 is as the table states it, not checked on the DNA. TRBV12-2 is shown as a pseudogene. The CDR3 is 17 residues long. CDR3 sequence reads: CASRLAPPTAMNTEAFF. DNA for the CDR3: TGTGCAAGTCGCTTAGCGCCCCCGACAGCTATGAACACTGAAGCTTTCTTT.

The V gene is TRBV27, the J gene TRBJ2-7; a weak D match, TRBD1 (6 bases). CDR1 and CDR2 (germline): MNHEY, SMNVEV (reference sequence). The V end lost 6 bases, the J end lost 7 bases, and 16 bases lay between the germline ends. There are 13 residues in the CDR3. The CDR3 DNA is TGTGCCAGCAGGAATACAGGGTCAGAAGAGCAGTACTTC. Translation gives CASRNTGSEEQYF.

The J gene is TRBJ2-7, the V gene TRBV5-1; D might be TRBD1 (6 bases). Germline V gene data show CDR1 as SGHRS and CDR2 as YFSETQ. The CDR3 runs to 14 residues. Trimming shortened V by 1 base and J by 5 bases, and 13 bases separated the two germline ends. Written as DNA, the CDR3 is TGCGCCAGCAGCTTGAACAGGGAGACCGACGAGCAGTACTTC. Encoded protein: CASSLNRETDEQYF.

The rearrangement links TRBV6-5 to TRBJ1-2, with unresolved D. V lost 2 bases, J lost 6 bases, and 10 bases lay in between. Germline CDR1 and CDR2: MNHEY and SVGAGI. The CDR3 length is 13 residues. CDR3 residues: CASSYTAANGYTF. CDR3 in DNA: TGTGCCAGCAGTTACACGGCGGCCAATGGCTACACCTTC.